The 25 T cell receptor beta chains below were found in one sample sequenced in a study of T cells in Graves' hyperthyroidism and ophthalmopathy. The investigators amplified TCR beta CDR3 regions from RNA transcripts. The HTBI primer set served for first-round RT-PCR of the TCR CDR3. TCRdb reprocessed the multiplex PCR reads via MiXCR and lists one record per CDR3 protein. The sample records roughly 800,000 distinct CDR3 sequences, 38% being singletons. Sequencing used blood. These receptors were taken from a man younger than 30 with Graves' hyperthyroidism.

Notes on this clonotype: Possible read error: a much larger clone is one base away. V is TRBV20-1 and J is TRBJ1-5; D not resolved. Trimming left V 7 bases short and J 5 bases short, with 18 bases between. This CDR3 is built from 14 residues. Germline V gene data show CDR1 as DFQATT and CDR2 as SNEGSKA (reference sequence). The CDR3 reads CSVRLGDGHQPQHF. The DNA for the CDR3 is TGCAGTGTTAGGTTGGGCGATGGGCATCAGCCCCAGCATTTT.

This clonotype showed up many times. The chain carries TRBV10-3 and TRBJ2-5; D ambiguous. V was cut by 4 bases and J by 4 bases, with 7 bases left in between. Germline CDR1 ENHRY, CDR2 SYGVKD. The CDR3 runs to 12 residues. The CDR3 DNA is TGTGCCATCAGTGCCGTGGGAGAGACCCAGTACTTC. This gives the protein CAISAVGETQYF.

The sample holds many counts of this clonotype. This chain links TRBV10-3 with TRBJ1-6; TRBD1 agrees at 7 bases. CDR1 and CDR2 from the germline V gene are ENHRY and SYGVKD. Trimming took 5 bases from V and 3 from J; bases not matched to a gene: 4. The CDR3 runs 15 residues. The CDR3 region has the DNA TGTGCCATCAGTTGGGACAGCTACTATAATTCACCCCTCCACTTT. It encodes CAISWDSYYNSPLHF.

The CDR3 DNA reads TGTGCCAGCAGTTTCGGTACGGCTACCGGGGAGCTGTTTTTT. This gives the protein CASSFGTATGELFF. The J gene is TRBJ2-2, the V gene TRBV7-2; the D is unclear. The germline CDR1 and CDR2 sequences are SGHTA and FQGNSA. The V and J ends lost 6 bases and 5 bases respectively, with 13 bases between them. The CDR3 is made up of 14 amino acids.

This clonotype was detected many times. The rearrangement uses TRBV10-3 and TRBJ1-6; TRBD1 matches 7 bases. CDR3 length: 15 amino acids. The germline V gene has CDR1 ENHRY and CDR2 SYGVKD. V dropped 3 bases and J dropped 7; count of bases not matched to a gene: 6. CDR3 coding DNA: TGTGCCATCAGTGAAAGGGACAGTACGAATTCACCCCTCCACTTT. This codes for CAISERDSTNSPLHF.

This clonotype was seen many times. The genes are TRBV7-3 and TRBJ2-7; the D gene is possibly TRBD1 (6 bases). This CDR3 has 16 amino acids. In germline, CDR1 is SGHTA, CDR2 FQGTGA. The V gene lost 5 bases and the J gene lost 1 base, with 18 bases spanning the gap. DNA for the CDR3: TGTGCCAGCAGCCTTTGGGGGCAGATTTATTCCTACGAGCAGTACTTC. The encoded protein is CASSLWGQIYSYEQYF.

The sample holds many counts of this clonotype. The rearrangement links TRBV7-2 to TRBJ1-1; a possible D gene is TRBD1 (6 bases). Per the germline V gene, CDR1 is SGHTA and CDR2 is FQGNSA. V was cut by 1 base and J by 1 base, with 13 bases left in between. This CDR3 is built from 16 residues. CDR3 bases: TGTGCCAGCAGCTTAGTTGGCGGGGGGCGGAACACTGAAGCTTTCTTT. Translation gives CASSLVGGGRNTEAFF.

CDR3 DNA: TGTGCCAGCAGCTTACCGGGCGCTGAAGCTTTCTTT. Protein product: CASSLPGAEAFF. The rearrangement joins TRBV7-8 to TRBJ1-1; no clear D gene. Trimming removed 2 bases from V and 6 bases from J, with 7 bases in between. This CDR3 comprises 12 residues. Germline loops: CDR1 SGHVS, CDR2 FQNEAQ. The full variable domain, its missing parts supplied by reference TRBV7-8 and TRBJ1-1, is GAGVSQSPRYKVAKRGQDVALRCDPISGHVSLFWYQQALGQGPEFLTYFQNEAQLDKSGLPSDRFFAERPEGSVSTLKIQRTQQEDSAVYLCASSLPGAEAFFGQGTRLTVV.

V usage is TRBV20-1 and J usage is TRBJ1-2; a possible D gene is TRBD1 (6 bases). Trimming took 6 bases from V and 5 from J, leaving 16 bases between them. The CDR3 runs 13 residues. Germline V gene sequence: CDR1 DFQATT, CDR2 SNEGSKA (reference sequence). The CDR3 nucleotides read TGCAGTGCAAAGCGGACAGAATATTATGGCTACACCTTC. It yields the protein CSAKRTEYYGYTF.

Details on this clonotype: At one end the junction does not follow the germline gene, possibly because of a read error. The rearrangement joins TRBV12-3 or TRBV12-4 to TRBJ1-5, with D unclear. There are 13 residues in the CDR3. This CDR3 is CAGSFDGYQPQHF. CDR3 nucleotide sequence: TGTGCCGGCAGTTTCGACGGGTATCAGCCCCAGCATTTT.

The V call is TRBV6-5, the J call TRBJ1-1; D gene uncertain. Germline V CDR1 and CDR2: MNHEY, SVGAGI. V was cut by 4 bases and J by 2 bases, with 17 bases left in between. The CDR3 has 16 residues. CDR3 loop: CASSFTPLPSNTEAFF. CDR3 DNA sequence: TGTGCCAGCAGTTTTACCCCCTTGCCTTCCAACACTGAAGCTTTCTTT.

The CDR3 region has the DNA TGTGCCAGTAGTATGGTGGAAGCGGGGGTGGGCAATCAGCCCCAGCATTTT. Translating it yields CASSMVEAGVGNQPQHF. The chain joins TRBV19 to TRBJ1-5, with a weak D call TRBD1 (5 bases). Germline loops: CDR1 LNHDA, CDR2 SQIVND (reference sequence). The length of the CDR3 is 17 residues. Trimming removed 3 bases from V and 2 bases from J, with 17 bases in between.

This clonotype was detected a few times. V usage is TRBV7-2 and J usage is TRBJ1-2; 12 bases are shared with TRBD1. The CDR3 contains 15 residues. V was pared by 1 base and J by 8 bases, with 5 bases of the junction left unmatched. The germline CDR1 and CDR2 sequences are SGHTA and FQGNSA. Here the CDR3 DNA reads TGTGCCAGCAGCTTAGTGGGACAGGGGGCTAGAGGCTACACCTTC. Protein sequence: CASSLVGQGARGYTF. Supplemented by reference TRBV7-2 and TRBJ1-2, the full variable domain reads GAGVSQSPSNKVTEKGKDVELRCDPISGHTALYWYRQSLGQGLEFLIYFQGNSAPDKSGLPSDRFSAERTGGSVSTLTIQRTQQEDSAVYLCASSLVGQGARGYTFGSGTRLTVV.

The rearrangement joins TRBV12-3 or TRBV12-4 to TRBJ1-1, with 7 bases that match TRBD1. V lost 6 bases and J lost 7; bases outside the gene matches: 8. The CDR3 is 13 residues long. The CDR3 loop is CASSNRQGGEAFF. As DNA, the CDR3 is TGTGCCAGCAGCAACCGACAGGGCGGTGAAGCTTTCTTT.

The chain joins TRBV7-2 to TRBJ2-7; TRBD2 matches at 8 bases. The CDR3 has 15 residues. Germline lookup yields CDR1 SGHTA and CDR2 FQGNSA. Trimming at V came to 5 bases and at J to 3 bases, leaving 9 bases not matched to a gene. CDR3 bases: TGTGCCAGCAGCACCGAGGGGACTAGACGCTACGAGCAGTACTTC. It is translated as CASSTEGTRRYEQYF.

This clonotype was seen ten or more times. The genes are TRBV2 and TRBJ1-1; D is unclear. The CDR3 runs 14 residues. The germline CDR1 and CDR2 sequences are SNHLY and FYNNEI. V was cut by 6 bases and J by 4 bases, with 15 bases left in between. CDR3 DNA sequence: TGTGCCAGCAGCCCAGGTGGGTCCGGCACTGAAGCTTTCTTT. Protein sequence: CASSPGGSGTEAFF.

The table lists this clonotype with many counts. The CDR3 region has the DNA TGTGCCATCAGACCTAAAGGACAGGGAACCACTGAAGCTTTCTTT. It yields the protein CAIRPKGQGTTEAFF. The V call is TRBV10-3, the J call TRBJ1-1; 8 positions match TRBD1. V was clipped by 6 bases and J by 4 bases; unmatched bases: 10. This CDR3 region has 15 residues. Germline CDR1 is ENHRY and CDR2 is SYGVKD.

This clonotype has only a few counts. The rearrangement uses TRBV12-3 or TRBV12-4 and TRBJ1-2, with D hard to call. V dropped 8 bases and J dropped 3 bases, with 16 bases sitting between them. There are 14 residues in the CDR3. DNA for the CDR3: TGTGCCAGCGTCTCCGGGAGGGAGGACTATGGCTACACCTTC. Its protein product is CASVSGREDYGYTF.

The chain joins TRBV20-1 to TRBJ2-7, with TRBD2 as a possible D gene (5 bases). The germline V gene encodes CDR1 DFQATT and CDR2 SNEGSKA (reference sequence). Trimming took 3 bases from V and 3 from J, leaving 15 bases between them. This CDR3 contains 14 residues. CDR3 sequence (DNA): TGCAGTGCTAGGGAGGTCTACCCAAACTACGAGCAGTACTTC. Amino acids: CSAREVYPNYEQYF.

The chain carries TRBV4-1 and TRBJ1-6; D might be TRBD1 (6 bases). V was trimmed by 1 base and J by 9 bases, leaving 13 bases between them. CDR3 length: 15 amino acids. Germline V CDR1 and CDR2: MGHRA, YSYEKL. The CDR3 DNA reads TGCGCCAGCAGCCAAGGAGCGCAGGGGAGTTCACCCCTCCACTTT. This sequence encodes CASSQGAQGSSPLHF.

This clonotype was observed a few times. This rearrangement joins TRBV2 to TRBJ2-2; 8 positions agree with TRBD1. J was trimmed by 0 bases and V by 0 bases; bases with no gene match: 3. The CDR3 sequence is 17 residues long. In germline, CDR1 is SNHLY, CDR2 FYNNEI. CDR3 residues: CASSEATGAANTGELFF. The CDR3, as DNA: TGTGCCAGCAGTGAAGCGACAGGGGCTGCGAACACCGGGGAGCTGTTTTTT.

The chain has TRBV5-1 and TRBJ1-6, with no clear D. The ends were cut back, 4 bases at V and 9 bases at J, with 17 bases in the middle. The CDR3 runs 15 residues. CDR1 and CDR2 from the germline V gene are SGHRS and YFSETQ. In DNA, the CDR3 is TGCGCCAGCAGCGAAAGGGAGGAAAGGAGTTCACCCCTCCACTTT. This translates into CASSEREERSSPLHF.

The gene calls are TRBV3-1 and TRBJ2-5, with a possible D match to TRBD2 (6 bases). Germline V gene lookup returns CDR1 LGHDT and CDR2 YNNKEL (reference sequence). The V end lost 4 bases, the J end lost 2 bases, and 14 bases lay between the germline ends. This CDR3 spans 15 amino acids. CDR3 sequence reads: CASSRPGGTQETQYF. CDR3 sequence (DNA): TGTGCCAGCAGCCGGCCGGGCGGGACTCAAGAGACCCAGTACTTC.

This clonotype was recorded only once. This may arise from a read error, as a much more abundant clone is one base away. J is TRBJ2-7 and V is TRBV7-9, with a tentative D call TRBD1 (5 bases). Germline assignment: CDR1 SEHNR and CDR2 FQNEAQ (reference sequence). V lost 4 bases and J lost 5, with 15 bases in between. This CDR3 region has 14 residues. In nucleotides, the CDR3 is TGTGCCAGCAGCTACAGGACCGAGCCCAACGAGCAGTACTTC. It translates to CASSYRTEPNEQYF.

This clonotype was counted ten times or more. The V and J genes are TRBV12-3 or TRBV12-4 and TRBJ2-6, with D possibly TRBD2 on 5 matching bases. Deletions cut 4 bases from V and 0 bases from J, with 10 bases between. This CDR3 is 16 amino acids long. The chain's CDR3 is CASSSRTVSGANVLTF. CDR3 sequence (DNA): TGTGCCAGCAGTTCCCGGACTGTCTCTGGGGCCAACGTCCTGACTTTC.